The sequence of this TCR beta chain was determined in a study of PD-1 blockade in classical Hodgkin lymphoma. Relapses following autologous stem cell transplantation were seen in all patients, with brentuximab vedotin exposure varying. The assay was immunoSEQ multiplex PCR, and TCRdb's table has in-frame clones only and misses some. The sample holds 9,000 to 13,000 clones, 70% to 80% seen once. As to this clone: The antigen remains unidentified.

Study outcomes and limitations: The origin of the repertoire differences remains undefined, with disease activity or prior therapy as possible causes. Later analyses included only patients treated at least 1 year post-ASCT.

The source was peripheral blood mononuclear cells (PBMCs), collected before the second cycle of nivolumab. The sequence was collected from a human donor with classical Hodgkin lymphoma.

CDR3 sequence: CASSIDQSLPPKTQYF. In nucleotides, the CDR3 is TGTGCCAGTAGTATAGATCAGAGTCTGCCCCCCAAGACCCAGTACTTC. The rearrangement uses TRBV19 and TRBJ2-5; no clear D. This CDR3 is built from 16 residues. The V end lost 0 bases, the J end lost 6 bases, and 17 bases lay between the germline ends. CDR1 and CDR2 from the germline V gene are LNHDA and SQIVND (reference sequence).